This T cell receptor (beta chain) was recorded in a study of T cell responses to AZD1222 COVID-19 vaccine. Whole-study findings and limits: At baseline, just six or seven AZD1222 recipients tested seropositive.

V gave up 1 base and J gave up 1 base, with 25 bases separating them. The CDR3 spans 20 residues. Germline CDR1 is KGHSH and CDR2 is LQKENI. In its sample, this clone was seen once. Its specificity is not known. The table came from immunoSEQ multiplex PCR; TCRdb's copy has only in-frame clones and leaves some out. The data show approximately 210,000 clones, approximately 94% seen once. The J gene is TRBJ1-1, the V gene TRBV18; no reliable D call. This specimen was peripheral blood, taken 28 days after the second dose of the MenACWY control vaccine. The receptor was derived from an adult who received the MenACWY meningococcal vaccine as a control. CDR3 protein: CASSPLFDGRAPSTNTEAFF. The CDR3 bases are TGTGCCAGCTCACCACTCTTCGATGGCCGAGCCCCAAGTACGAACACTGAAGCTTTCTTT.